This passage covers 2 T cell receptor beta chains from one sample sequenced in a study of beta chain features in type 1 diabetes (dated by TCRdb to 2017 to 2018). Summary of the overall study and its limitations: A moderate but significant shortening of TCRB CDR3 length was observed in type 1 diabetes patients in all four CD4+ subsets.

Which antigens these TCRs recognize remains unknown. Library creation used the immunoSEQ multiplex PCR assay. The entire amount of isolated RNA was reverse transcribed using the High Capacity cDNA Reverse Transcription Kit, so the sequenced TCRB transcripts were expressed ones. In its TCRdb copy, this immuneACCESS table keeps in-frame sequences only and misses some clones. Where compared with another copy, unresolved V genes explain less than half of these, and the others have no known cause. The sample table contains 120,000 or so clones; only one count was recorded for over 15% of them. Of the sample, 2% to 3% falls within the top ten clones. The specimen sequenced was central memory CD4+ T cells from blood. Receptors were obtained from a young man with type 1 diabetes.

This clone was seen more than once but under ten times. This sample also contains other DNA sequences that code for the same CDR3. The chain combines TRBV7-2 with TRBJ2-5; D call uncertain. V lost 3 bases and J 5 bases, leaving 10 bases between the germline ends. The CDR3 has 13 amino acids. Per germline, CDR1 SGHTA and CDR2 FQGNSA. CDR3 nucleotide sequence: TGTGCCAGCAGCTTTGGTGGTGGGGAGACCCAGTACTTC. It specifies CASSFGGGETQYF.

The chain uses TRBV4-2 and TRBJ2-5; tentative D call: TRBD1 (5 bases). Germline V gives CDR1 LGHNA, CDR2 YNFKEQ. The CDR3 runs 17 residues. Trimming removed 3 bases at V and 5 bases at J, with 22 bases between. The CDR3 DNA sequence: TGTGCCAGCAGCCAGGGTGTTCTGGGGCAACTGGAGGAGACCCAGTACTTC. This sequence encodes CASSQGVLGQLEETQYF.